This TCR beta chain stems from a study of cytomegalovirus exposure and HLA in healthy donors. This clone has just a few counts. As yet, its antigen is unknown. V was pared by 3 bases and J by 2 bases, with 1 base of the junction left unmatched. Germline CDR1 LGHNA, CDR2 YSLEER. This CDR3 is built from 16 residues. Overall study findings and caveats: A later analysis linked a missense variant in DCLRE1C to the trimming of TCR beta V and J genes.

The PCR was carried out with 60 Vbeta primers and 13 Jbeta primers. Profiling relied on immunoSEQ multiplex PCR, and the TCRdb table lists in-frame clones only, not all of them. The repertoire holds about 130,000 clones, with roughly three quarters as singletons. The sequence derives from a male donor in good health and CMV-seronegative. The V gene is TRBV4-3, the J gene TRBJ2-6, with 10 positions matching TRBD1. Sequenced sample: PBMCs. Written as DNA, the CDR3 is TGCGCCAGCAGCCAGGACAGGGGGACTGGGGCCAACGTCCTGACTTTC. Its protein is CASSQDRGTGANVLTF.